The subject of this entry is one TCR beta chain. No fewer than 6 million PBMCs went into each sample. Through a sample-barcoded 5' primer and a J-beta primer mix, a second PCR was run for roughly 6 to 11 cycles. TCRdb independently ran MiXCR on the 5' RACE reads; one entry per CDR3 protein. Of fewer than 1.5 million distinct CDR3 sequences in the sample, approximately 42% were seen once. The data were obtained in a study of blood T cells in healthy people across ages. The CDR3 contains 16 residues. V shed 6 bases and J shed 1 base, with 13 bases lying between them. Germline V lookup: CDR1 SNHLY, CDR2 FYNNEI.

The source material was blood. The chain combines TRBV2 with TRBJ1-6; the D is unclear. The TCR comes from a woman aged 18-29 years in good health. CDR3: CASSPRRGSYNSPLHF. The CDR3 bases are TGTGCCAGCAGCCCGAGGCGGGGATCCTATAATTCACCCCTCCACTTT. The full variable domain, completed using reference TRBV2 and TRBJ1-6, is EPEVTQTPSHQVTQMGQEVILRCVPISNHLYFYWYRQILGQKVEFLVSFYNNEISEKSEIFDDQFSVERPDGSNFTLKIRSTKLEDSAMYFCASSPRRGSYNSPLHFGNGTRLTVT.